Presented here are 25 T cell receptor beta chains from one specimen sequenced in a study of regulatory T cells in long-lasting Graves disease. Building of the TCR beta libraries involved iRepertoire HTBI primers and Arm-PCR of CDR3 regions. One entry per CDR3 protein results from TCRdb running MiXCR on the multiplex PCR reads. This table has about 350,000 distinct CDR3 sequences, approximately 15% appearing once. The time point: newly diagnosed GD, antithyroid drugs for less than 3 months. There was RNA extracted from PBMCs, and the TCR library was made from it. These same records also appear under a second study, on T cells in Graves' hyperthyroidism and ophthalmopathy.

Sequences were derived from peripheral blood mononuclear cells (PBMCs), sampled at new diagnosis, from a patient treated with antithyroid drugs. These receptors all come from a man aged 35-49 years with Graves disease.

This clonotype was recorded a few times. V usage is TRBV7-6 and J usage is TRBJ2-7, with D hard to call. Trimming stripped 1 base from V and 3 bases from J, with 13 bases between. CDR3 length equals 15 residues. CDR1 and CDR2 (germline): SGHVS, FNYEAQ. The CDR3 protein is CASSLGVEARYEQYF. The CDR3 DNA follows: TGTGCCAGCAGCTTAGGCGTTGAGGCACGCTACGAGCAGTACTTC.

V is TRBV5-1 and J is TRBJ2-2, with D tentatively TRBD2 (6 bases). CDR3 length equals 15 residues. Per germline, CDR1 SGHRS and CDR2 YFSETQ. With 0 bases removed from V and 6 bases from J, the gap between germline ends came to 12 bases. The chain's CDR3 is CASSLGGGDAGELFF. Written as DNA, the CDR3 is TGCGCCAGCAGCTTGGGCGGCGGGGATGCCGGGGAGCTGTTTTTT.

This clonotype was seen only a few times. The J gene is TRBJ2-6, the V gene TRBV5-1, with D maybe TRBD2 (5 bases). V was clipped by 4 bases and J by 0 bases, with 20 bases between them. Germline assignment: CDR1 SGHRS and CDR2 YFSETQ. The length of the CDR3 is 19 residues. CDR3 loop: CASSIQGLTHPSGANVLTF. CDR3 DNA: TGCGCCAGCAGCATACAAGGACTGACCCACCCCTCTGGGGCCAACGTCCTGACTTTC.

This clonotype was observed a handful of times. The V gene is TRBV7-9, the J gene TRBJ2-2, with D perhaps assigned TRBD1 or TRBD2 (5 bases each). Trimming took off 2 bases at V and 1 base at J, with 17 bases between the two ends. The CDR3 is 18 amino acids. The germline V gene has CDR1 SEHNR and CDR2 FQNEAQ (reference sequence). The CDR3 nucleotides are TGTGCCAGCAGCTTAAAGGTCCGGGGCACAGAGAACACCGGGGAGCTGTTTTTT. This gives the protein CASSLKVRGTENTGELFF.

This clonotype occurred a few times. The CDR3: CASSDSVATGGYEQYF. Written as DNA, the CDR3 is TGTGCCAGCAGCGACAGCGTGGCGACAGGGGGTTACGAGCAGTACTTC. The chain is built from TRBV7-9 and TRBJ2-7; TRBD1 aligns across 9 bases. J gave up 4 bases and V 5 bases, and 12 bases lay outside the gene matches. This CDR3 contains 16 residues. Germline CDR1 is SEHNR and CDR2 is FQNEAQ (reference sequence).

This clonotype was observed a few times. The J gene is TRBJ2-7, the V gene TRBV27, with D possibly being TRBD2 (5 bases). With 5 bases removed from V and 1 base from J, the gap between germline ends came to 9 bases. Germline V gene sequence: CDR1 MNHEY, CDR2 SMNVEV (reference sequence). This CDR3 comprises 13 residues. The CDR3 reads CASSPRRSYEQYF. The CDR3 bases are TGTGCCAGCAGTCCCCGGAGGTCCTACGAGCAGTACTTC.

This clonotype was seen repeatedly, ten times or more. The V and J genes are TRBV2 and TRBJ2-3; 7 bases fit TRBD1. The V gene end was trimmed by 10 bases and the J gene end by 1 base; junction bases not matched to a gene: 5. The CDR3 is 13 residues long. Per the germline V gene, CDR1 is SNHLY and CDR2 is FYNNEI. The CDR3: CATGQEGTDTQYF. In DNA form, the CDR3 reads TGTGCCACCGGACAGGAGGGCACAGATACGCAGTATTTT. The full variable domain, rest sourced from reference TRBV2 and TRBJ2-3, is EPEVTQTPSHQVTQMGQEVILRCVPISNHLYFYWYRQILGQKVEFLVSFYNNEISEKSEIFDDQFSVERPDGSNFTLKIRSTKLEDSAMYFCATGQEGTDTQYFGPGTRLTVL.

The table lists this clonotype with many counts. This rearrangement joins TRBV20-1 to TRBJ2-3; D might be TRBD2 (6 bases). CDR1 is DFQATT, CDR2 SNEGSKA, per germline (reference sequence). V dropped 6 bases and J dropped 2 bases, with 15 bases sitting between them. This CDR3 region has 14 residues. The DNA for the CDR3 is TGCAGTGCGAGGAAGACTAGAAACACAGATACGCAGTATTTT. It codes for CSARKTRNTDTQYF.

This clonotype was seen repeatedly, ten times or more. The chain carries TRBV7-8 and TRBJ1-1; D is unclear. V shed 0 bases and J shed 3 bases, with 8 bases lying between them. The CDR3 loop spans 14 amino acids. The V gene's germline CDR1 is SGHVS and CDR2 FQNEAQ. For the CDR3, the DNA is TGTGCCAGCAGCTTAGCCGGACCTTACACTGAAGCTTTCTTT. The encoded protein is CASSLAGPYTEAFF.

This clonotype was recorded many times. The CDR3 loop is CASSFAGSSYEQYF. CDR3 coding DNA: TGTGCCAGCAGTTTTGCAGGGAGCTCCTACGAGCAGTACTTC. The V and J genes are TRBV27 and TRBJ2-7, with D perhaps matching TRBD1 or TRBD2 (5 bases each). There are 14 residues in the CDR3. V was clipped by 3 bases and J by 0 bases, with 9 bases between them. Germline loops: CDR1 MNHEY, CDR2 SMNVEV (reference sequence).

This clonotype was picked up a small number of times. The chain links TRBV30 to TRBJ2-7; 11 bases agree with TRBD2. Germline loops: CDR1 GTSNPN, CDR2 SVGIG (reference sequence). V lost 0 bases and J lost 0; bases outside the gene matches: 1. The CDR3 has 15 residues. CDR3 loop: CAWSVGLAVSYEQYF. As DNA, the CDR3 is TGTGCCTGGAGTGTGGGACTAGCGGTCTCCTACGAGCAGTACTTC.

This clonotype has only a few counts. DNA for the CDR3: TGTGCCAGCAGCTTAGGGGCCTATCGCACAGATACGCAGTATTTT. Amino acids: CASSLGAYRTDTQYF. V usage is TRBV7-2 and J usage is TRBJ2-3; D is unclear. CDR3 length equals 15 residues. Deletions cut 1 base from V and 1 base from J, with 9 bases between. Germline loops: CDR1 SGHTA, CDR2 FQGNSA. Together with reference TRBV7-2 and TRBJ2-3, the CDR3 gives the full variable domain: GAGVSQSPSNKVTEKGKDVELRCDPISGHTALYWYRQSLGQGLEFLIYFQGNSAPDKSGLPSDRFSAERTGGSVSTLTIQRTQQEDSAVYLCASSLGAYRTDTQYFGPGTRLTVL.

This clonotype was counted a single time. The chain is built from TRBV5-1 and TRBJ2-7; D is uncertain. There are 12 residues in the CDR3. V was trimmed by 0 bases and J by 5 bases, leaving 6 bases between them. CDR1 and CDR2 from the germline V gene are SGHRS and YFSETQ. The chain's CDR3 is CASSLEPHEQYF. DNA for the CDR3: TGCGCCAGCAGCTTGGAACCCCACGAGCAGTACTTC. Full variable domain (missing parts from reference TRBV5-1 and TRBJ2-7): KAGVTQTPRYLIKTRGQQVTLSCSPISGHRSVSWYQQTPGQGLQFLFEYFSETQRNKGNFPGRFSGRQFSNSRSEMNVSTLELGDSALYLCASSLEPHEQYFGPGTRLTVT.

In its sample, this clonotype was seen many times. V usage is TRBV3-1 and J usage is TRBJ2-7, with D hard to call. CDR1 is LGHDT and CDR2 is YNNKEL in the germline V gene (reference sequence). V lost 6 bases to trimming and J lost 4 bases, with 13 bases between them. The CDR3 extends over 13 amino acids. The CDR3, as DNA: TGTGCCAGCAGTCTCAATACGGAATACGAGCAGTACTTC. Translation gives CASSLNTEYEQYF.

About this clonotype itself: A far larger clone is a single base away, which makes a read error likely. The chain carries TRBV18 and TRBJ2-1, with D perhaps TRBD1 or TRBD2 (5 bases each). This CDR3 spans 13 amino acids. The V end was cut by 3 bases, the J end by 10 bases, with 13 bases between. Germline values: CDR1 KGHSH, CDR2 LQKENI. This CDR3 is CASSPRGAYEQFF. The CDR3 DNA is TGTGCCAGCTCACCTAGGGGAGCCTACGAGCAGTTCTTC.

This clonotype was seen repeatedly, ten times or more. The V and J genes are TRBV28 and TRBJ1-6, with 9 bases matching TRBD1. The CDR3 is 15 residues long. The V gene end was trimmed by 6 bases and the J gene end by 10 bases; junction bases not matched to a gene: 10. Germline V gene sequence: CDR1 MDHEN, CDR2 SYDVKM. This CDR3 is CASRPQTGGRSPLHF. CDR3 in DNA: TGTGCCAGCAGGCCTCAAACAGGGGGCCGATCACCCCTCCACTTT.

This clonotype was observed a few times. The V gene is TRBV24-1, the J gene TRBJ2-7; 7 bases fit TRBD1. Germline lookup yields CDR1 KGHDR and CDR2 SFDVKD. Trimming at V came to 4 bases and at J to 3 bases, leaving 5 bases not matched to a gene. The CDR3 extends over 14 amino acids. CDR3 DNA sequence: TGTGCCACCAGTGACCGGGACAGCTACTACGAGCAGTACTTC. Encoded protein: CATSDRDSYYEQYF.

The chain has TRBV6-1 and TRBJ1-4; D might be TRBD1 (5 bases). The germline V and J ends were trimmed by 6 bases and 0 bases, with 14 bases remaining between them. Per the germline V gene, CDR1 is MNHNS and CDR2 is SASEGT. This CDR3 has 16 amino acids. In DNA form, the CDR3 reads TGTGCCAGCAGCAAGAGGGACGGTTCAACTAATGAAAAACTGTTTTTT. As protein: CASSKRDGSTNEKLFF.

This chain connects TRBV10-3 to TRBJ2-2; D remains unclear. V dropped 4 bases and J dropped 8 bases, with 8 bases sitting between them. This CDR3 region has 12 residues. CDR1 is ENHRY, CDR2 SYGVKD, per germline. CDR3 coding DNA: TGTGCCATCAGTGTTCGGTTGGGGGAGCTGTTTTTT. Translation gives CAISVRLGELFF.

The gene calls are TRBV5-1 and TRBJ2-5, with 8 bases lining up with TRBD1. The junction had 8 bases not matched to a gene; V was cut back by 4 bases and J by 3 bases. This CDR3 contains 15 residues. Germline CDR1 and CDR2: SGHRS and YFSETQ. The CDR3 loop reads CASSQQGAAEETQYF. CDR3 DNA: TGCGCCAGCAGCCAGCAGGGGGCAGCCGAAGAGACCCAGTACTTC.

This clonotype occurred many times. The chain couples TRBV29-1 to TRBJ2-5; 9 nucleotides match TRBD1. The CDR3 loop spans 16 amino acids. From germline, CDR1 is SQVTM and CDR2 ANQGSEA. V was pared by 8 bases and J by 6 bases, with 19 bases of the junction left unmatched. Here the CDR3 DNA reads TGCAGCATAAAGGGACAGGGCCTCCCAGCGCAACAGACCCAGTACTTC. Translation: CSIKGQGLPAQQTQYF.

For the CDR3, the DNA is TGTGCCAGCAGCCACGGACAGGGCTCCTACAATGAGCAGTTCTTC. Translation gives CASSHGQGSYNEQFF. This chain links TRBV11-2 with TRBJ2-1; TRBD1 agrees at 8 bases. The germline V gene encodes CDR1 SGHAT and CDR2 FQNNGV. The CDR3 spans 15 residues. V shed 5 bases and J 0 bases; nucleotides not matched to a gene: 3.

The chain employs TRBV20-1 and TRBJ2-7; 11 bases align to TRBD2. J was trimmed by 1 base and V by 3 bases; bases with no gene match: 5. CDR1 and CDR2 from the germline V gene are DFQATT and SNEGSKA (reference sequence). The CDR3 is 15 residues long. The CDR3 DNA follows: TGCAGTGCTAGCGGACTAGCGGGTGAATCCTACGAGCAGTACTTC. As protein: CSASGLAGESYEQYF.

This clonotype was seen more than once but under ten times. The J gene is TRBJ2-5, the V gene TRBV7-2; perhaps TRBD1 as D (5 bases). This CDR3 region has 20 residues. Trimming left V 1 base short and J 3 bases short, with 27 bases between. Germline V CDR1 and CDR2: SGHTA, FQGNSA. The CDR3 DNA is TGTGCCAGCAGCTTAGAAGGGGCCGATTCGTGGGCCGGCACGAAAGAGACCCAGTACTTC. Its protein is CASSLEGADSWAGTKETQYF.

This clonotype showed up many times. This chain joins TRBV5-4 and TRBJ1-2; 9 bases agree with TRBD1. Germline V gene data show CDR1 as SGHNT and CDR2 as YYREEE (reference sequence). The V segment lost 3 bases and the J segment 1 base; nucleotides outside the gene matches: 4. CDR3 length equals 15 residues. Here the CDR3 reads CASSSPGQGNYGYTF. CDR3 nucleotides: TGTGCCAGCAGCTCACCGGGACAGGGTAACTATGGCTACACCTTC.